This T cell receptor beta chain was documented in a study of T cell clones after liver transplantation. Study summary: TCRbeta sequencing after a pre-transplant mixed lymphocyte reaction identified graft-donor-reactive clones, later tracked in post-transplant blood. Graft-donor-reactive sequences were compared with third-party-reactive TCRbeta sequences from pre-transplant mixed lymphocyte reactions. Broader study findings: Circulating graft-donor-reactive CD4 TCRbeta sequences fell significantly post-transplant in most of the 8 subjects.

Libraries were prepared by immunoSEQ multiplex PCR; TCRdb keeps only in-frame clonotypes and omits some of them. Of over 50,000 clones in the sample, roughly 80% were seen once. CDR1 is SGHRS and CDR2 is YFSETQ in the germline V gene. V lost 0 bases and J 8 bases, leaving 17 bases between the germline ends. This CDR3 contains 15 residues. Details on this clone: The antigen is undetermined.

The sequence came from a human donor who received a liver transplant. This rearrangement joins TRBV5-1 to TRBJ1-2; D is undetermined. The specimen was CD4+ T cells from blood, collected before liver transplant. CDR3 in DNA: TGCGCCAGCAGCTTGGAGGACCCCGGATTGCGCGGCTACACCTTC. Its protein product is CASSLEDPGLRGYTF.